The rows below give T cell receptor beta chains drawn from one sample of a study of STAT3 mutations in large granular lymphocyte leukemia. Assay: immunoSEQ multiplex PCR; the TCRdb copy retains only in-frame clones and omits some. Of about 5,700 clones detected, under 85% appear once; the ten largest clones hold 84%. The material sequenced was peripheral blood mononuclear cells. These receptors came from a man between 35 and 55 years old with T-cell large granular lymphocyte leukemia. Some clones in this sample may be carry-over from other donors' samples. Each CDR3 is given with its conserved first and last residue. A D gene is named only where the DNA matches it firmly. Expanded clones are given a class, and other clones once, few, many or no size at all.

cdr3_aa cdr3_nt clone_size v_call d_call j_call
CASSTTSGLYEQYF TGCGCCAGCAGCACGACTAGCGGTCTCTACGAGCAGTACTTC - TRBV5-1 TRBD2 TRBJ2-7
CAWSSGASGIQETQYF TGTGCCTGGAGTTCCGGGGCGTCAGGGATCCAAGAGACCCAGTACTTC - TRBV30 - TRBJ2-5
CASSIRTGGYETQYF TGTGCCAGTAGTATAAGGACAGGGGGTTATGAGACCCAGTACTTC - TRBV19 TRBD1 TRBJ2-5
CASSPRDRGYYGYTF TGTGCCAGCAGCCCCCGGGACAGGGGCTACTATGGCTACACCTTC - TRBV11-2 TRBD1 TRBJ1-2
CATSRDFSQPQHF TGTGCCACCAGCAGAGATTTCAGTCAGCCCCAGCATTTT - TRBV15 - TRBJ1-5
CASSPQQGMRDTQYF TGTGCCAGCAGTCCCCAACAGGGTATGAGGGATACGCAGTATTTT - TRBV28 - TRBJ2-3
CSVGAGANYGYTF TGCAGCGTTGGGGCAGGGGCTAACTATGGCTACACCTTC few TRBV29-1 - TRBJ1-2
CASSISQRGALHF TGTGCCAGTAGTATATCCCAGCGAGGGGCCCTCCACTTT - TRBV19 - TRBJ1-6
CASSPGPPETQYF TGCGCCAGCAGTCCAGGGCCCCCAGAGACCCAGTACTTC - TRBV5-1 - TRBJ2-5
CSVEQGFGNTIYF TGCAGCGTCGAACAGGGGTTCGGAAACACCATATATTTT few TRBV29-1 TRBD1 TRBJ1-3
CASSGGLSYEQYF TGCGCCAGCAGCGGAGGACTGAGCTACGAGCAGTACTTC - TRBV4-1 - TRBJ2-7
CASSFPRGLAGGPIETQYF TGTGCCAGCAGCTTCCCTCGGGGACTAGCGGGAGGGCCGATCGAGACCCAGTACTTC - TRBV7-9 TRBD2 TRBJ2-5
CATGGGSYEQYF TGTGCCACCGGGGGCGGGAGCTACGAGCAGTACTTC - TRBV15 - TRBJ2-7
CSVAGDNEKLFF TGCAGCGTTGCAGGGGATAATGAAAAACTGTTTTTT - TRBV29-1 - TRBJ1-4
CASSQVRGVVLAYNEQFF TGCGCCAGCAGCCAAGTACGAGGGGTAGTTTTGGCGTACAATGAGCAGTTCTTC - TRBV4-1 - TRBJ2-1
CASSGAAQETQYF TGTGCCAGCTCAGGGGCGGCCCAAGAGACCCAGTACTTC - TRBV18 - TRBJ2-5